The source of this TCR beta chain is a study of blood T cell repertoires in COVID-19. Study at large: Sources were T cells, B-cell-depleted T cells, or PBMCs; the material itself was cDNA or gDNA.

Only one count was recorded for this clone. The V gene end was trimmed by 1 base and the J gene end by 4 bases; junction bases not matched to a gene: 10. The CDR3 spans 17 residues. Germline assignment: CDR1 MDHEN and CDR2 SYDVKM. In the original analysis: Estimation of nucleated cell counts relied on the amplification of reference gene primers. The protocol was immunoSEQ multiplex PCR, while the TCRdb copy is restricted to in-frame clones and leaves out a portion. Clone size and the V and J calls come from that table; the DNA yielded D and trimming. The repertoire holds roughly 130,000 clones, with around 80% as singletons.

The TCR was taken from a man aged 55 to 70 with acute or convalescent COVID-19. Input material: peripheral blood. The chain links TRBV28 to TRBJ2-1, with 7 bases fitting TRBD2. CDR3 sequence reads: CASSLLVGGRRYNEQFF. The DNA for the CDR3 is TGTGCCAGCAGTTTATTGGTGGGCGGGAGACGGTACAATGAGCAGTTCTTC.